The 10 T cell receptor beta chains given below trace back to one sample, sequenced in a study of shared clonotypes between healthy human individuals. Naivety among CD8 cells was defined by CD45RO negativity and positive CCR7 selection, thereby excluding terminally differentiated effector memory CD45RA+ cells. The assay was immunoSEQ multiplex PCR, and TCRdb's table has in-frame clones only and misses some. The profile shows around 2,000,000 clones, just under 95% of them singletons. The sequenced sample was naive CD8+ T cells sorted from blood. These receptors came from a man aged 18-30 years in good health.

The genes are TRBV9 and TRBJ1-2, with TRBD1 identical over 9 bases. The V segment lost 0 bases and the J segment 3 bases; nucleotides outside the gene matches: 3. The CDR3 has 15 residues. CDR1 is SGDLS, CDR2 YYNGEE, per germline. The CDR3 reads CASSVDRGLDYGYTF. As DNA, the CDR3 is TGTGCCAGCAGCGTAGACAGGGGGCTAGACTATGGCTACACCTTC.

Regarding this clone: Other nucleotide sequences from this sample produce the same CDR3. This chain connects TRBV6-5 to TRBJ2-7; TRBD2 is a possible D gene (6 bases). The CDR3 covers 14 residues. Germline-derived CDR1 and CDR2 are MNHEY and SVGAGI. Trimming took 0 bases from V and 3 from J, leaving 9 bases between them. CDR3 sequence (DNA): TGTGCCAGCAGTTACTCCCTCGGGGGCTACGAGCAGTACTTC. This encodes CASSYSLGGYEQYF.

The chain has TRBV7-9 and TRBJ2-5, with D perhaps matching TRBD1 (5 bases). The V end lost 4 bases, the J end lost 7 bases, and 7 bases lay between the germline ends. The germline V gene has CDR1 SEHNR and CDR2 FQNEAQ (reference sequence). The CDR3 covers 11 residues. CDR3 nucleotide sequence: TGTGCCAGCAGCTGGGGCGGGACCCAGTACTTC. Its translation: CASSWGGTQYF. Combining the CDR3 with reference TRBV7-9 and TRBJ2-5 gives the whole variable domain DTGVSQNPRHKITKRGQNVTFRCDPISEHNRLYWYRQTLGQGPEFLTYFQNEAQLEKSRLLSDRFSAERPKGSFSTLEIQRTEQGDSAMYLCASSWGGTQYFGPGTRLLVL.

The rearrangement uses TRBV6-6 and TRBJ2-7; 10 bases align to TRBD2. This CDR3 is built from 16 residues. With 5 bases clipped from V and 2 bases from J, the junction kept 9 bases outside the gene matches. Germline V gene sequence: CDR1 MNHNY, CDR2 SVGAGI (reference sequence). The CDR3 DNA reads TGTGCCAGCAGTCCCTCGGGACTAGCGAGTACCTACGAGCAGTACTTC. It translates to CASSPSGLASTYEQYF.

This chain connects TRBV4-1 to TRBJ2-1; TRBD2 matches 12 bases. Losses at the gene ends were 4 bases for V and 7 bases for J; bases not matched to a gene: 8. CDR3 size: 16 residues. Germline V gene lookup returns CDR1 MGHRA and CDR2 YSYEKL. This CDR3 reads CASSPTSGSILNEQFF. DNA for the CDR3: TGCGCCAGCAGCCCGACTAGCGGGAGCATTCTAAATGAGCAGTTCTTC.

The chain employs TRBV27 and TRBJ2-2; TRBD1 matches 8 bases. Germline-derived CDR1 and CDR2 are MNHEY and SMNVEV (reference sequence). Unmatched junction bases numbered 2, after V lost 5 bases and J lost 6 bases. CDR3 length equals 13 residues. The CDR3 DNA follows: TGTGCCAGCAGTATGACAGGGGCCGGGGAGCTGTTTTTT. Translating gives CASSMTGAGELFF.

A remark on this clone: Other DNA sequences in the same sample also yield this CDR3. The CDR3: CASSLNSGELFF. CDR3 in DNA: TGTGCCAGCAGTTTGAATTCCGGGGAGCTGTTTTTT. This chain connects TRBV27 to TRBJ2-2; D not resolved. CDR1 is MNHEY, CDR2 SMNVEV, per germline (reference sequence). Trimming stripped 3 bases from V and 6 bases from J, with 5 bases between. The CDR3 totals 12 residues.

V and J are TRBV9 and TRBJ2-1, with a tentative D call TRBD2 (6 bases). From germline, CDR1 is SGDLS and CDR2 YYNGEE. V was cut by 0 bases and J by 2 bases, with 12 bases left in between. The CDR3 runs 16 residues. The CDR3 coding sequence is TGTGCCAGCAGCGTAGGGGGCGGGACCACCTACAATGAGCAGTTCTTC. This encodes CASSVGGGTTYNEQFF.

The rearrangement uses TRBV27 and TRBJ2-5; D is unresolved. The germline V gene has CDR1 MNHEY and CDR2 SMNVEV (reference sequence). The CDR3 is 13 residues long. Trimming left V 6 bases short and J 5 bases short, with 13 bases between. CDR3 residues: CASRGSTRETQYF. The CDR3, as DNA: TGTGCCAGCAGAGGCAGTACCAGGGAGACCCAGTACTTC.

This chain connects TRBV5-1 to TRBJ2-1, with TRBD2 matching 14 bases. The ends lost 4 bases at V and 10 bases at J; junction bases unmatched: 16. This CDR3 is 18 amino acids long. The germline V gene has CDR1 SGHRS and CDR2 YFSETQ. CDR3 nucleotides: TGCGCCAGCAGCGCCGGACTAGCGGGAGGACGACCTGATTTCGAGCAGTTCTTC. Translated: CASSAGLAGGRPDFEQFF.